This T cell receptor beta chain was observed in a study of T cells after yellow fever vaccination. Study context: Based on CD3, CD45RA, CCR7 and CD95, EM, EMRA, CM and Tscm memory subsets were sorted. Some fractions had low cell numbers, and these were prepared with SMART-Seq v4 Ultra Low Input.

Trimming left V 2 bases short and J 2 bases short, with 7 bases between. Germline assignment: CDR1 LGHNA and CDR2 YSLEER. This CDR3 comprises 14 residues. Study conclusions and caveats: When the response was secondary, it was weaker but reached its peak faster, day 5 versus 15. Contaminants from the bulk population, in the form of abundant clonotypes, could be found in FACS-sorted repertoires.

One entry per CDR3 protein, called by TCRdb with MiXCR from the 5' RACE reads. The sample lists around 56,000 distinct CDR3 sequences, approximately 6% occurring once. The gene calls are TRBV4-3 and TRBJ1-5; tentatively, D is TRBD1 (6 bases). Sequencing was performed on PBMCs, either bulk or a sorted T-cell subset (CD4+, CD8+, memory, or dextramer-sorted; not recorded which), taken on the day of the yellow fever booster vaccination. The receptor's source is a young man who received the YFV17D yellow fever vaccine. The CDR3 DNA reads TGCGCCAGCAGCCAAAGGACAGGCAATCAGCCCCAGCATTTT. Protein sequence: CASSQRTGNQPQHF.